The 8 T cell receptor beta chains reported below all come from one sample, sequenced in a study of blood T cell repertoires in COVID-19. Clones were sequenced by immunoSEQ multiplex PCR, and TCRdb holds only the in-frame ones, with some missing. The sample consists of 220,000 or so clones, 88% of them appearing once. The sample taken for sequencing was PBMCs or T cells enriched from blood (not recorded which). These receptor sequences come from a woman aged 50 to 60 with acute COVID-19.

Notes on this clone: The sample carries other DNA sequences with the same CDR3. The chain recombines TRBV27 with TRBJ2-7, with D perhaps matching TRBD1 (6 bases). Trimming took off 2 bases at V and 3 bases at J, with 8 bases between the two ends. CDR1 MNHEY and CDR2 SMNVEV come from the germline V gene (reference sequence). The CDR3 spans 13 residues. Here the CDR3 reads CASSLGQSYEQYF. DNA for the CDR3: TGTGCCAGCAGTTTAGGACAGAGCTACGAGCAGTACTTC.

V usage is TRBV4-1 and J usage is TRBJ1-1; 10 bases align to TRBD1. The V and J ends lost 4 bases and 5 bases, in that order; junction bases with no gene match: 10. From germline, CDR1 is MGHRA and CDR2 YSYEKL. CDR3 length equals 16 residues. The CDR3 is CASSPGQGEVGTEAFF. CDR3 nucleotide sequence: TGCGCCAGCAGCCCTGGACAGGGGGAGGTCGGGACTGAAGCTTTCTTT.

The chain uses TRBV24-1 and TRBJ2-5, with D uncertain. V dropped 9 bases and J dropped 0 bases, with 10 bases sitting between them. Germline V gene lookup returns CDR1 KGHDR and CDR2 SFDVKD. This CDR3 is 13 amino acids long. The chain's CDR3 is CATQNMYQETQYF. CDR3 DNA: TGTGCCACCCAGAACATGTACCAAGAGACCCAGTACTTC.

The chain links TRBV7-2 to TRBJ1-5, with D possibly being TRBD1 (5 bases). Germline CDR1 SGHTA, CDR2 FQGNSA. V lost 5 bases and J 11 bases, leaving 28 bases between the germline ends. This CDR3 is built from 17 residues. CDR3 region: CASSPRVLGWAGQAQHF. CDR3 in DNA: TGTGCCAGCAGCCCAAGGGTACTGGGGTGGGCAGGGCAGGCCCAGCATTTT.

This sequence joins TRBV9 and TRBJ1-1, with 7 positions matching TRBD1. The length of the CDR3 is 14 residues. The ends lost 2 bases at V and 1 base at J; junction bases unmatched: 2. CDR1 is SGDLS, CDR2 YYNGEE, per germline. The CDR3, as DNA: TGTGCCAGCAGCGTTAACAGGGGGAACACTGAAGCTTTCTTT. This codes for CASSVNRGNTEAFF.

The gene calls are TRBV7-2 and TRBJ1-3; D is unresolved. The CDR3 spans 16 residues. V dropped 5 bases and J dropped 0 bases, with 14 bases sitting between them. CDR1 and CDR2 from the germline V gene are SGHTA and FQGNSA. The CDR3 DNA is TGTGCCAGCAGCCCTCCCGGACTCCACTCTGGAAACACCATATATTTT. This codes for CASSPPGLHSGNTIYF.

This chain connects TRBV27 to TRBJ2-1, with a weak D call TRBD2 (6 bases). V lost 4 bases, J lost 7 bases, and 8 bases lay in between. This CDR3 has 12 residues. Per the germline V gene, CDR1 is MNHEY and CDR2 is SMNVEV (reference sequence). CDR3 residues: CASSSGVNEQFF. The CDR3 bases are TGTGCCAGCAGTTCGGGGGTGAATGAGCAGTTCTTC.

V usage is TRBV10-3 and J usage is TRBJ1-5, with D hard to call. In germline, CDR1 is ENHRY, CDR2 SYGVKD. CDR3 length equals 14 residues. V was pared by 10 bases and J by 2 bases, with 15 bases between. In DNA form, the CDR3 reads TGTGCCACCCAAGACCTGGAGCGCAATCAGCCCCAGCATTTT. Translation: CATQDLERNQPQHF.